One sample yielded the 16 T cell receptor beta chains listed below, sequenced in a study of regulatory T cells in long-lasting Graves disease. Time point described: persistent/refractory GD, antithyroid drugs over 5 years with positive TRAb. PBMC-extracted RNA yielded the TCR library. Through Arm-PCR of CDR3 regions and iRepertoire HTBI primers, TCR beta libraries were built. Each CDR3 protein gets one entry after TCRdb re-called the multiplex PCR reads with MiXCR. The sample lists about 470,000 distinct CDR3 sequences; about 22% were seen once. The source was peripheral blood mononuclear cells (PBMCs), collected when the disease was refractory, from a patient treated with antithyroid drugs. Receptors were obtained from a female donor with Graves disease.

The J gene is TRBJ1-1, the V gene TRBV5-4; D gene ambiguous. Germline CDR1 SGHNT, CDR2 YYREEE (reference sequence). With 2 bases removed from V and 1 base from J, the gap between germline ends came to 9 bases. The CDR3 sequence is 14 residues long. CDR3 nucleotide sequence: TGTGCCAGCAGCTTAAGATACAGGAACACTGAAGCTTTCTTT. It specifies CASSLRYRNTEAFF.

This CDR3 reads CASSSPPDSYTDTQYF. The CDR3 DNA is TGTGCCAGCAGTTCGCCCCCGGACAGTTATACAGATACGCAGTATTTT. V and J are TRBV6-5 and TRBJ2-3; TRBD1 might be the D (6 bases). Between the trimmed V and J ends, which lost 4 bases and 3 bases, there was a span of 17 bases. This CDR3 comprises 16 residues. Germline lookup yields CDR1 MNHEY and CDR2 SVGAGI.

The sample holds one count of this clonotype. The J gene is TRBJ2-7, the V gene TRBV20-1; no firm D call. The CDR3 extends over 14 amino acids. Trimming removed 3 bases from V and 3 bases from J, with 15 bases in between. Germline-derived CDR1 and CDR2 are DFQATT and SNEGSKA (reference sequence). CDR3 bases: TGCAGTGCTAGCCGGGCCTATAGTATCTACGAGCAGTACTTC. This encodes CSASRAYSIYEQYF.

This clonotype was counted at least ten times. The genes are TRBV15 and TRBJ1-4; the D gene is possibly TRBD1 (5 bases). V shed 0 bases and J shed 0 bases, with 14 bases lying between them. Germline CDR1 and CDR2: LNHNV and YYDKDF (reference sequence). The CDR3 sequence is 18 residues long. CDR3 region: CATSRDSGRGATNEKLFF. CDR3 nucleotide sequence: TGTGCCACCAGCAGAGATTCGGGCCGGGGCGCAACTAATGAAAAACTGTTTTTT.

Note on this clonotype: With a much larger clone just one base away, this may be a read error. This sequence joins TRBV2 and TRBJ1-6, with D possibly TRBD1 on 5 matching bases. V was pared by 10 bases and J by 7 bases, with 11 bases between. The germline V gene encodes CDR1 SNHLY and CDR2 FYNNEI. CDR3 length equals 12 residues. In nucleotides, the CDR3 is TGTGCCAACAGGAGTCGGAATTCACCCCTCCACTTT. This sequence encodes CANRSRNSPLHF.

This clonotype came up once. The chain employs TRBV15 and TRBJ1-2, with a possible D match to TRBD1 (5 bases). Germline loops: CDR1 LNHNV, CDR2 YYDKDF (reference sequence). Trimming took 5 bases from V and 9 from J, leaving 19 bases between them. The CDR3 totals 14 residues. The CDR3 spells CATSARVDLSSYTF. DNA of the CDR3: TGTGCCACCAGCGCCAGGGTCGATCTCTCTAGCTACACCTTC.

This clonotype was seen at least ten times. This rearrangement joins TRBV29-1 to TRBJ1-1; D perhaps matches TRBD1 (5 bases). CDR3 length: 15 residues. The V end lost 4 bases, the J end lost 1 base, and 16 bases lay between the germline ends. Germline CDR1 reads SQVTM; CDR2 reads ANQGSEA. Written as DNA, the CDR3 is TGCAGCGTTGCAGGGTTTGGCAGGCCGAACACTGAAGCTTTCTTT. Residues: CSVAGFGRPNTEAFF.

The table lists this clonotype with many counts. The V and J genes are TRBV15 and TRBJ1-3; no definite D call. V dropped 3 bases and J dropped 2 bases, with 8 bases sitting between them. Germline CDR1 LNHNV, CDR2 YYDKDF (reference sequence). The CDR3 is 14 residues long. CDR3 region: CATSSRVPGNTIYF. In nucleotides, the CDR3 is TGTGCCACCAGCAGCCGGGTCCCTGGAAACACCATATATTTT. Full variable domain (remainder filled in from reference TRBV15 and TRBJ1-3): DAMVIQNPRYQVTQFGKPVTLSCSQTLNHNVMYWYQQKSSQAPKLLFHYYDKDFNNEADTPDNFQSRRPNTSFCFLDIRSPGLGDTAMYLCATSSRVPGNTIYFGEGSWLTVV.

In its sample, this clonotype was seen many times. This chain joins TRBV7-2 and TRBJ2-5; D may be TRBD1 or TRBD2 (6 bases each). The V gene's germline CDR1 is SGHTA and CDR2 FQGNSA. V gave up 5 bases and J gave up 5 bases, with 15 bases separating them. The CDR3 runs 14 residues. The CDR3 is CASSPNREVETQYF. In DNA form, the CDR3 reads TGTGCCAGCAGCCCTAACAGGGAGGTGGAGACCCAGTACTTC.

This clonotype was recorded many times. The chain has TRBV7-9 and TRBJ2-5; TRBD1 aligns across 12 bases. The CDR3 consists of 18 residues. The ends lost 1 base at V and 0 bases at J; junction bases unmatched: 6. In germline, CDR1 is SEHNR, CDR2 FQNEAQ (reference sequence). In DNA, the CDR3 is TGTGCCAGCAGCTTAGGGATAGGGACAGGGGGCAACCAAGAGACCCAGTACTTC. It translates to CASSLGIGTGGNQETQYF.

The chain joins TRBV12-3 or TRBV12-4 to TRBJ2-3; D gene unclear. The CDR3 consists of 13 residues. V gave up 8 bases and J gave up 6 bases, with 15 bases separating them. The CDR3 coding sequence is TGTGCCAGCGGGGATACTCGGGCCGATACGCAGTATTTT. It translates to CASGDTRADTQYF.

The sample holds a few counts of this clonotype. The J gene is TRBJ1-4, the V gene TRBV4-1; D is unclear. V lost 1 base and J lost 0, with 9 bases in between. Germline-derived CDR1 and CDR2 are MGHRA and YSYEKL. The CDR3 is made up of 16 amino acids. The CDR3 sequence: CASSQGSTATNEKLFF. In DNA form, the CDR3 reads TGCGCCAGCAGCCAAGGTTCTACGGCAACTAATGAAAAACTGTTTTTT.

This clonotype has a count of ten or more. The chain joins TRBV6-9 to TRBJ2-5; 8 nucleotides align to TRBD2. With V trimmed by 3 bases and J by 0 bases, 6 bases remained unmatched. The CDR3 totals 16 residues. CDR1 is MNHGY, CDR2 SVAAGI, per germline. The CDR3 spells CASSYPLAANQETQYF. In DNA form, the CDR3 reads TGTGCCAGCAGTTACCCACTAGCGGCAAACCAAGAGACCCAGTACTTC.

This clonotype was observed a few times. The chain uses TRBV5-1 and TRBJ2-7, with TRBD1 matching over 9 bases. V dropped 0 bases and J dropped 6; count of bases not matched to a gene: 10. Germline-derived CDR1 and CDR2 are SGHRS and YFSETQ. The CDR3 totals 16 residues. CDR3 sequence reads: CASSLAPGTGHREQYF. The CDR3 coding sequence is TGCGCCAGCAGCTTGGCTCCCGGGACAGGGCATCGCGAGCAGTACTTC.

As for this clonotype: The conserved closing phenylalanine or tryptophan is absent in this CDR3, likely reflecting a read error. The chain couples TRBV7-9 to TRBJ2-5; maybe TRBD1 (6 bases). CDR1 is SEHNR and CDR2 is FQNEAQ in the germline V gene (reference sequence). V lost 5 bases, J lost 4 bases, and 17 bases lay in between. This CDR3 region has 15 residues. CDR3 amino acids: CASSQEQGFGETQYS. CDR3 nucleotide sequence: TGTGCCAGCAGCCAAGAACAGGGTTTCGGAGAGACCCAGTACTCC.

V and J are TRBV10-3 and TRBJ1-1; possibly TRBD1 for D (6 bases). V was trimmed by 3 bases and J by 2 bases, leaving 13 bases between them. Looked up from germline, CDR1 is ENHRY and CDR2 is SYGVKD. This CDR3 spans 15 amino acids. The CDR3 nucleotides are TGTGCCATCAGTGAATCGGGACAAGATAACACTGAAGCTTTCTTT. Its translation is CAISESGQDNTEAFF.